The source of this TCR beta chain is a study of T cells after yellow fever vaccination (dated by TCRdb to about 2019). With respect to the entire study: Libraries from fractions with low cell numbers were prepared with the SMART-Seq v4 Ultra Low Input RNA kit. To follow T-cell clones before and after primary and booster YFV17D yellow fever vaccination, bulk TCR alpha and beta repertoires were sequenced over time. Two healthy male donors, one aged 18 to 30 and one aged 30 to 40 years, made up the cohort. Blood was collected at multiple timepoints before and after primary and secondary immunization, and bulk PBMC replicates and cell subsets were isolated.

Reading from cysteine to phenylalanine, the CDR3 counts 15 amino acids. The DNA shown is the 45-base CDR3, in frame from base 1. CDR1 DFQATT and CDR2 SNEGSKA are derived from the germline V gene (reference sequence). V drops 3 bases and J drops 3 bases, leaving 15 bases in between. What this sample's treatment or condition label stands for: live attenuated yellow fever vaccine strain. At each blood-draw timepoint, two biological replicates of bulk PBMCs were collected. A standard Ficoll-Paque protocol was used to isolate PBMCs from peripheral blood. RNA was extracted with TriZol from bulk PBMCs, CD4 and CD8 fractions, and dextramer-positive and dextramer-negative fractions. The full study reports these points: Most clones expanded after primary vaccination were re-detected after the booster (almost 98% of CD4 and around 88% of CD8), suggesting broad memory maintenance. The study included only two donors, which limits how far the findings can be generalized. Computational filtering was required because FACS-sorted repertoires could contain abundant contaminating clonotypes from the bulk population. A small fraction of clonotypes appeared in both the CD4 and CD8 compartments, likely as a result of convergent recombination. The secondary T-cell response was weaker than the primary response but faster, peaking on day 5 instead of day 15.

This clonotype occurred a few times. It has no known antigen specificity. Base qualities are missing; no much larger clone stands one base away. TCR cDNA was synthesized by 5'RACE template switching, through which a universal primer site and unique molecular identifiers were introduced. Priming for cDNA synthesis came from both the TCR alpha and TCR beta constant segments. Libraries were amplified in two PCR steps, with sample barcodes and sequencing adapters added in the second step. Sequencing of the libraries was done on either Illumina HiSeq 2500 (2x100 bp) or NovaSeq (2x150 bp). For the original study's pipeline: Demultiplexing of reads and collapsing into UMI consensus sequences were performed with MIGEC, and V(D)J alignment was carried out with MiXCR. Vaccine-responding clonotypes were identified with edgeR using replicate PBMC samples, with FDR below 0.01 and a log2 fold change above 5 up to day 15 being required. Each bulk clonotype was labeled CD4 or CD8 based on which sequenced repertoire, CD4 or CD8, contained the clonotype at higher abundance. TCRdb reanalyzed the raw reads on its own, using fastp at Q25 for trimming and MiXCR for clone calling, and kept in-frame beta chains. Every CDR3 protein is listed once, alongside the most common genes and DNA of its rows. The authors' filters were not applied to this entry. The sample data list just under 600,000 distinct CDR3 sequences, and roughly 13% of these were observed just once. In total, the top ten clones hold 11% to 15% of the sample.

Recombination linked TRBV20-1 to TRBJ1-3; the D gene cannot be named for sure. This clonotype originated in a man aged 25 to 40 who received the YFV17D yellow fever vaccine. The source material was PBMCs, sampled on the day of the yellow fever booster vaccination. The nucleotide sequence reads TGCAGTGCTAGTGATAACTCCTTGGGTGGAAACACCATATATTTT. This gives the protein CSASDNSLGGNTIYF.